A single sample is the source of the 2 T cell receptor beta chains below, sequenced in a study of vaccination and CD4 T cells after COVID-19. Their cognate antigens are unknown. With the Oncomine TCR Beta short-read assay, DNA from cultured CD4+ T cells was sequenced. Investigators obtained genomic DNA by extraction from cultured CD4+ T cells. Using its own MiXCR run on the PCR reads, TCRdb lists one record per CDR3 protein. The profile shows under 11,000 distinct CDR3 sequences, approximately 37% of them singletons. Described treatment: approximately nine-day PBMC culture with coronavirus spike peptide pools or control peptides (ViraFEST assay). The unexposed donor provided CD4+ T cells, which were taken before the COVID-19 pandemic (2011-2018). Sequenced: CD4+ T cells from blood, cultured in vitro. The receptor set was obtained from a human donor in good health.

The chain is built from TRBV2 and TRBJ2-1; perhaps TRBD2 as D (5 bases). Germline CDR1 reads SNHLY; CDR2 reads FYNNEI. The CDR3 loop spans 15 amino acids. V was cut by 7 bases and J by 9 bases, with 22 bases left in between. The DNA for the CDR3 is TGTGCCAGCACCCTCGAGCCCCCTAGCCCCTCTGAGCAGTTCTTC. This translates into CASTLEPPSPSEQFF.

The chain uses TRBV20-1 and TRBJ2-5; TRBD1 or TRBD2 may be the D gene (5 bases each). The CDR3 is 12 residues long. The ends were cut back, 6 bases at V and 5 bases at J, with 13 bases in the middle. CDR1 and CDR2 (germline): DFQATT, SNEGSKA (reference sequence). The CDR3 region is CSAPGARETQYF. In DNA form, the CDR3 reads TGCAGTGCGCCCGGGGCTCGGGAGACCCAGTACTTC.